Below, 24 T cell receptor beta chains from the same sample are listed, as sequenced in a study of Graves' ophthalmopathy and Graves' hyperthyroidism. RNA transcripts were the source from which TCR beta CDR3 regions were amplified. First-round RT-PCR used HTBI primers; second-round multiplex PCR followed. TCRdb reanalysed the multiplex PCR reads using MiXCR and keeps one entry per CDR3 protein. The sample contains approximately 460,000 distinct CDR3 sequences, around 15% of which appear only once. The specimen was blood. These receptor sequences come from a woman younger than 45 with Graves' ophthalmopathy.

Ten or more counts support this clonotype. The rearrangement links TRBV25-1 to TRBJ1-6; TRBD1 agrees at 8 bases. There are 15 residues in the CDR3. The germline V gene encodes CDR1 MGHDK and CDR2 SYGVNS. V dropped 3 bases and J dropped 7; count of bases not matched to a gene: 5. Here the CDR3 reads CASSEDRVYNSPLHF. The CDR3 coding sequence is TGTGCCAGCAGTGAGGACAGGGTCTACAATTCACCCCTCCACTTT.

In its sample, this clonotype was seen many times. The chain carries TRBV28 and TRBJ2-2; maybe TRBD1 (6 bases). Trimming removed 6 bases from V and 0 bases from J, with 14 bases in between. The CDR3 sequence is 16 residues long. Looked up from germline, CDR1 is MDHEN and CDR2 is SYDVKM. CDR3 amino acids: CASSPRTDSNTGELFF. The CDR3 DNA sequence: TGTGCCAGCAGCCCAAGGACAGACTCGAACACCGGGGAGCTGTTTTTT.

This clonotype was found many times. This chain joins TRBV6-5 and TRBJ1-1; 10 nucleotides line up with TRBD1. The CDR3 totals 16 residues. J gave up 3 bases and V 6 bases, and 10 bases lay outside the gene matches. Germline V lookup: CDR1 MNHEY, CDR2 SVGAGI. CDR3 sequence (DNA): TGTGCCAGCAGGACCCCGGGACAGGGGTTTTACACTGAAGCTTTCTTT. Translation gives CASRTPGQGFYTEAFF.

This clonotype has ten or more counts. The chain is built from TRBV30 and TRBJ1-5; D is perhaps TRBD1 (6 bases). CDR3 size: 13 residues. Between the trimmed V and J ends, which lost 3 bases and 5 bases, there was a span of 11 bases. In germline, CDR1 is GTSNPN, CDR2 SVGIG (reference sequence). The CDR3 protein is CAWSARGDQPQHF. The CDR3 coding sequence is TGTGCCTGGAGCGCCAGGGGCGATCAGCCCCAGCATTTT.

This clonotype was counted ten times or more. V and J are TRBV25-1 and TRBJ2-5; 7 bases are shared with TRBD1. The CDR3 is 15 residues long. J lost 4 bases, V lost 2 bases, and 7 bases had no gene match. Per germline, CDR1 MGHDK and CDR2 SYGVNS. DNA of the CDR3: TGTGCCAGCAGTGAAAAGGGGGCGCCCGGAGAGACCCAGTACTTC. Residues: CASSEKGAPGETQYF.

This clonotype was seen a handful of times. The chain uses TRBV6-1 and TRBJ1-3; the match to TRBD1 covers 7 bases. Germline CDR1 reads MNHNS; CDR2 reads SASEGT. The V segment lost 6 bases and the J segment 0 bases; nucleotides outside the gene matches: 5. The CDR3 consists of 15 residues. The CDR3 reads CASRSPGGSGNTIYF. CDR3 nucleotides: TGTGCCAGCAGGTCTCCAGGGGGCTCTGGAAACACCATATATTTT.

This clonotype was seen ten or more times. The genes are TRBV30 and TRBJ2-7; a weak D match, TRBD2 (5 bases). The CDR3 extends over 16 amino acids. Germline V lookup: CDR1 GTSNPN, CDR2 SVGIG (reference sequence). With 3 bases removed from V and 5 bases from J, the gap between germline ends came to 23 bases. The CDR3 DNA reads TGTGCCTGGAGCACCCCTAGGGAACAGAGGGTTCACGAGCAGTACTTC. Amino acid sequence: CAWSTPREQRVHEQYF.

This clonotype has more than one count but fewer than ten. The gene calls are TRBV6-1 and TRBJ1-5; D uncertain. This CDR3 is 13 amino acids long. The V and J ends lost 8 bases and 1 base respectively, with 9 bases between them. The germline V gene has CDR1 MNHNS and CDR2 SASEGT. The chain's CDR3 is CASLISSNQPQHF. The CDR3 coding sequence is TGTGCCAGCCTCATATCAAGCAATCAGCCCCAGCATTTT.

This clonotype has a handful of counts. The chain recombines TRBV28 with TRBJ2-7; D perhaps matches TRBD1 (7 bases). Trimming took 8 bases from V and 0 from J, leaving 17 bases between them. CDR1 is MDHEN, CDR2 SYDVKM, per germline. CDR3 length: 15 amino acids. The CDR3 region has the DNA TGTGCCAGCTCCCTTCAGGGGGGAAGCTCCTACGAGCAGTACTTC. Its translation is CASSLQGGSSYEQYF.

The genes are TRBV10-3 and TRBJ2-7; D unclear. The V end was cut by 5 bases, the J end by 1 base, with 9 bases between. Germline V CDR1 and CDR2: ENHRY, SYGVKD. The CDR3 runs 13 residues. The CDR3 DNA sequence: TGTGCCATCAGTCCCAGCGAATCCTACGAGCAGTACTTC. Translated, it gives CAISPSESYEQYF.

This clonotype was seen a few times. The chain is built from TRBV13 and TRBJ2-5; 7 bases match TRBD2. The CDR3 runs to 13 residues. The V segment lost 6 bases and the J segment 3 bases; nucleotides outside the gene matches: 4. Germline V gene sequence: CDR1 PRHDT, CDR2 FYEKMQ (reference sequence). Written as DNA, the CDR3 is TGTGCCAGCAGACCTGGGGGGGAAGAGACCCAGTACTTC. Protein sequence: CASRPGGEETQYF.

This clonotype was detected only a few times. The chain carries TRBV18 and TRBJ2-7; TRBD1 matches at 10 bases. The germline V gene has CDR1 KGHSH and CDR2 LQKENI. Trimming took 8 bases from V and 3 from J; bases not matched to a gene: 10. The CDR3 contains 15 residues. CDR3 bases: TGTGCCAGCGCATTCGGACAGGGGGTTCTCTACGAGCAGTACTTC. Its translation: CASAFGQGVLYEQYF.

In its sample, this clonotype was seen many times. The chain carries TRBV14 and TRBJ2-5; D gene ambiguous. Germline CDR1 and CDR2: SGHDN and FVKESK. This CDR3 has 13 residues. V dropped 1 base and J dropped 4 bases, with 7 bases sitting between them. This chain's CDR3 is CASSQGRAETQYF. The CDR3 DNA is TGTGCCAGCAGCCAAGGACGGGCAGAGACCCAGTACTTC. Variable domain in full (rest from reference TRBV14 and TRBJ2-5): EAGVTQFPSHSVIEKGQTVTLRCDPISGHDNLYWYRRVMGKEIKFLLHFVKESKQDESGMPNNRFLAERTGGTYSTLKVQPAELEDSGVYFCASSQGRAETQYFGPGTRLLVL.

This clonotype was seen at least ten times. The rearrangement links TRBV14 to TRBJ2-2, with D tentatively TRBD1 (6 bases). The germline V and J ends were trimmed by 3 bases and 2 bases, with 31 bases remaining between them. CDR3 length: 22 residues. The germline CDR1 and CDR2 sequences are SGHDN and FVKESK. The CDR3 region has the DNA TGTGCCAGCAGCCAGGGACATTGGATGGGGACCCCACCCGTCGCAAACACCGGGGAGCTGTTTTTT. Amino acid sequence: CASSQGHWMGTPPVANTGELFF.

This clonotype was found many times. CDR3 nucleotide sequence: TGTGCCAGCAGCACTAGCGGGAATCCCTACGAGCAGTACTTC. Translation gives CASSTSGNPYEQYF. J is TRBJ2-7 and V is TRBV9; 10 bases line up with TRBD2. V dropped 4 bases and J dropped 2; count of bases not matched to a gene: 3. The CDR3 is made up of 14 amino acids. Germline CDR1 reads SGDLS; CDR2 reads YYNGEE.

This clonotype was seen ten or more times. The junction departs from germline at one end; a sequencing error may be responsible. The rearrangement uses TRBV20-1 and TRBJ2-7; perhaps TRBD1 as D (5 bases). The length of the CDR3 is 12 residues. CDR1 and CDR2 from the germline V gene are DFQATT and SNEGSKA (reference sequence). The CDR3 is CSVRQISYEQYF. DNA of the CDR3: TGCAGTGTTAGACAGATCTCCTACGAGCAGTACTTC.

This clonotype has ten or more counts. The chain carries TRBV6-1 and TRBJ1-1, with a possible D match to TRBD1 (5 bases). There are 14 residues in the CDR3. Trimming stripped 8 bases from V and 3 bases from J, with 16 bases between. CDR1 and CDR2 from the germline V gene are MNHNS and SASEGT. The CDR3 sequence: CASAPGGLYTEAFF. CDR3 coding DNA: TGTGCCAGCGCGCCGGGGGGATTGTACACTGAAGCTTTCTTT.

The rearrangement joins TRBV28 to TRBJ1-1; no clear D gene. CDR3 size: 13 residues. CDR1 and CDR2 (germline): MDHEN, SYDVKM. V lost 5 bases to trimming and J lost 5 bases, with 12 bases between them. Here the CDR3 reads CASSPPSRTEAFF. The CDR3 DNA reads TGTGCCAGCAGTCCCCCCTCTCGGACTGAAGCTTTCTTT.

This clonotype was observed at least ten times. This chain connects TRBV29-1 to TRBJ1-1; 10 bases agree with TRBD1. Germline V gene data show CDR1 as SQVTM and CDR2 as ANQGSEA. This CDR3 has 15 residues. V shed 3 bases, J shed 0 bases, and the junction held 4 bases outside the gene matches. The CDR3 nucleotides read TGCAGCGTTGAGGGACAGGGGAGGATGAACACTGAAGCTTTCTTT. Amino acid sequence: CSVEGQGRMNTEAFF.

This clonotype has ten or more counts. The chain recombines TRBV12-3 or TRBV12-4 with TRBJ1-2, with D hard to call. V was cut by 8 bases and J by 3 bases, with 19 bases left in between. The CDR3 is made up of 15 amino acids. CDR3 in amino acids: CASLPGGVPYYGYTF. Written as DNA, the CDR3 is TGTGCCAGCCTTCCTGGAGGTGTGCCCTACTATGGCTACACCTTC.

Comment on this clonotype: A much more abundant neighbour one base away suggests this may be a read error. The chain recombines TRBV6-1 with TRBJ1-1, with D possibly being TRBD1 (6 bases). Germline V gives CDR1 MNHNS, CDR2 SASEGT. The CDR3 sequence is 13 residues long. The V gene lost 6 bases and the J gene lost 3 bases, with 11 bases spanning the gap. As DNA, the CDR3 is TGTGCCAGCAGGCCGGACAGTGACACTGAAGCTTTCTTT. Its protein is CASRPDSDTEAFF.

This clonotype occurred many times. The CDR3 DNA follows: TGTGCCAGCACCAACAGGGGGGCGGGGCCGTCCTCCTACGAGCAGTACTTC. Amino acid sequence: CASTNRGAGPSSYEQYF. The chain employs TRBV7-8 and TRBJ2-7, with 8 bases aligning to TRBD1. Germline CDR1 SGHVS, CDR2 FQNEAQ. The length of the CDR3 is 17 residues. Trimming removed 7 bases from V and 0 bases from J; junction bases left unmatched: 14. The entire variable domain, with the rest obtained from reference TRBV7-8 and TRBJ2-7, is as follows: GAGVSQSPRYKVAKRGQDVALRCDPISGHVSLFWYQQALGQGPEFLTYFQNEAQLDKSGLPSDRFFAERPEGSVSTLKIQRTQQEDSAVYLCASTNRGAGPSSYEQYFGPGTRLTVT.

This clonotype was recorded at least ten times. The V call is TRBV12-3 or TRBV12-4, the J call TRBJ1-2; TRBD1 matches 9 bases. The V and J ends lost 3 bases and 6 bases, in that order; junction bases with no gene match: 2. CDR3 size: 13 residues. CDR3 in amino acids: CASSFRTGDGYTF. The CDR3 DNA sequence: TGTGCCAGCAGTTTCCGGACAGGGGATGGCTACACCTTC.

This clonotype was observed many times. The gene calls are TRBV6-4 and TRBJ2-7, with TRBD2 matching over 9 bases. Germline V gives CDR1 MRHNA, CDR2 SNTAGT. The V and J ends lost 4 bases and 5 bases, in that order; junction bases with no gene match: 12. The CDR3 has 16 residues. CDR3 protein: CASSGDRSGSGNEQYF. In DNA, the CDR3 is TGTGCCAGCAGTGGGGATCGTAGCGGGAGCGGCAACGAGCAGTACTTC.